This T cell receptor (beta chain) was obtained from a study of blood T cell repertoires in COVID-19. Overall study context: The samples span acute and convalescent COVID-19 from the United States, Italy and Spain.

In the original processing: Amplification of reference gene primers provided the estimated nucleated cell counts. TCRdb's table, derived via immunoSEQ multiplex PCR, lists solely in-frame clones and lacks some. Clone size and V and J calls were adopted from that table, with D and trimming inferred from the DNA. The sample contains about 250,000 clones, approximately 86% of which appear only once. The V and J ends lost 3 bases and 0 bases respectively, with 15 bases between them. Germline V gives CDR1 SGHDN, CDR2 FVKESK. CDR3 length equals 18 residues. The sequence derives from a woman at least 80 years old with active or convalescent COVID-19. The chain uses TRBV14 and TRBJ1-6, with D possibly matching TRBD1 (6 bases). The sample was peripheral blood. CDR3 loop: CASSHYGQHSSYNSPLHF. CDR3 nucleotide sequence: TGTGCCAGCAGCCATTACGGACAGCATAGCTCCTATAATTCACCCCTCCACTTT.